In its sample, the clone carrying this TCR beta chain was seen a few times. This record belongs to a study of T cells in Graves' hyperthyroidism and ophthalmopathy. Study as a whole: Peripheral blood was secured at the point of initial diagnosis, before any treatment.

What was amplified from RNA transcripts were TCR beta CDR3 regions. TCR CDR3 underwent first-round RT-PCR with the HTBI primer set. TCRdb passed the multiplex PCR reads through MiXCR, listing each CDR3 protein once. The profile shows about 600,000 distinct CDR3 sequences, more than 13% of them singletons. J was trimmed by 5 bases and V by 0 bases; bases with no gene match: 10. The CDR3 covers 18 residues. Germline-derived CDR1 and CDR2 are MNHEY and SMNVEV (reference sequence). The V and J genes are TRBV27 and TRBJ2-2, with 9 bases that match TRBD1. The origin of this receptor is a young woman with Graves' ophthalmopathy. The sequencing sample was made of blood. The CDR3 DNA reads TGTGCCAGCAGTTTATCCACAGGGGGCGTTTTCTGGACCGGGGAGCTGTTTTTT. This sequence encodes CASSLSTGGVFWTGELFF.